The 3 T cell receptor beta chains listed next were all sequenced from one sample in a study of post-analysis software for immune sequencing data. Points from the study as a whole: About five TRBV segments (TRBV5-6, TRBV5-1 and TRBV20-1 among them) occurred more frequently in patients than in controls.

Their antigen targets remain unknown. Presence of unique molecular identifiers characterized the TCR beta cDNA libraries. TCRdb re-called the PCR reads with MiXCR, one entry per CDR3 protein. The data contain about half a million distinct CDR3 sequences, 40% to 55% of them seen just once; the ten biggest clones take up 9.5% to 13%. The sample taken for sequencing was blood. The receptors shown here come from a girl under 18 with multiple sclerosis.

The chain uses TRBV28 and TRBJ2-5; TRBD1 might be the D (6 bases). The CDR3 spans 15 residues. Trimming shortened V by 5 bases and J by 0 bases, and 13 bases separated the two germline ends. Per the germline V gene, CDR1 is MDHEN and CDR2 is SYDVKM. CDR3 sequence (DNA): TGTGCCAGCAGTCCGCCTCAGGGGCACCAAGAGACCCAGTACTTC. Translated: CASSPPQGHQETQYF.

The CDR3, as DNA: TGTGCCAGCAGTAATCAAAACTATGGCTACACCTTC. Translated: CASSNQNYGYTF. The chain has TRBV12-3 or TRBV12-4 and TRBJ1-2, with D unresolved. This CDR3 comprises 12 residues. Trimming removed 5 bases at V and 2 bases at J, with 6 bases between.

In this sample, this clonotype turned up a few times. This chain connects TRBV5-1 to TRBJ2-7, with TRBD2 matching 13 bases. With 4 bases clipped from V and 4 bases from J, the junction kept 14 bases outside the gene matches. The CDR3 consists of 18 residues. Germline CDR1 and CDR2: SGHRS and YFSETQ. The CDR3 here is CASSLSGTSGTPSYEQYF. CDR3 in DNA: TGCGCCAGCAGCCTATCCGGGACTAGCGGGACCCCCTCGTACGAGCAGTACTTC.